This is a list of T cell receptor beta chains from one sample in a study of cytomegalovirus exposure and HLA in healthy donors. Only in-frame clones appear in the TCRdb table, and some are missing; sequencing was by immunoSEQ multiplex PCR. This repertoire shows approximately 170,000 clones, 75% to 85% found once; its top ten account for about 7.4%. Sequenced material: PBMCs. The receptor source for this set is a male donor in good health and CMV-seropositive. The CDR3 runs from the conserved cysteine through the conserved F or W. Fields, in order: V gene, J gene, D gene, clone size, CDR3 DNA, CDR3 protein. A D gene is named only where the DNA matches it firmly. Rows give clone size only sometimes, using once, few, many, or a class for an expanded clone.

TRBV19,TRBJ1-1,TRBD1,.,TGTGCCAGTAAACAGGGGTTCGGCGACACTGAAGCTTTCTTT,CASKQGFGDTEAFF
TRBV28,TRBJ2-7,.,.,TGTGCCAGCAGTCTTTCGGACACCCTCGAGCAGTACTTC,CASSLSDTLEQYF
TRBV10-2,TRBJ2-7,TRBD2,few,TGCGCCAGCAGCGGGACTAGCGGGGGGTACGAGCAGTACTTC,CASSGTSGGYEQYF
TRBV18,TRBJ1-1,.,.,TGTGCCAGCTCACCCCTACGGGACTTGAACACTGAAGCTTTCTTT,CASSPLRDLNTEAFF
TRBV13,TRBJ2-1,TRBD1,once,TGTGCCAGCAGCCCCCGGACAGGGAGCTCCTACAATGAGCAGTTCTTC,CASSPRTGSSYNEQFF
TRBV30,TRBJ1-6,TRBD1,.,TGTGCCTGGAGTGTAGGTCGGACAGGGAATTCACCCCTCCACTTT,CAWSVGRTGNSPLHF
TRBV6-4,TRBJ2-2,.,.,TGTGCCAGCAGTGATACGAACACCGGGGAGCTGTTTTTT,CASSDTNTGELFF
TRBV7-9,TRBJ1-1,.,few,TGTGCCAGCAGCCTCGGTGACGGGGGGACTGAAGCTTTCTTT,CASSLGDGGTEAFF
TRBV11-1,TRBJ2-5,.,.,TGTGCCAGCAGCTTTGGGGCCCAAGAGACCCAGTACTTC,CASSFGAQETQYF
TRBV6-5,TRBJ1-1,.,.,TGTGCCAGCAGTGAAGGTGGGACAAACACTGAAGCTTTCTTT,CASSEGGTNTEAFF
TRBV6-6,TRBJ1-1,.,.,TGTGCCAGCAGGACCTCCCTCGGGGGAACTGAAGCTTTCTTT,CASRTSLGGTEAFF
TRBV7-3,TRBJ2-5,TRBD2,.,TGTGCCAGCAGCCCAGGCGGGGGTGAGGGAGAGACCCAGTACTTC,CASSPGGGEGETQYF
TRBV6-1,TRBJ2-7,TRBD2,.,TGTGCCAGCAGTGGTCTAGCGGGGGCCCCCTCTCTTCCCTACGAGCAGTACTTC,CASSGLAGAPSLPYEQYF
TRBV27,TRBJ1-2,.,.,TGTGCCAGCAGTGCACAGGGAACTATTGGTTATGGCTACACCTTC,CASSAQGTIGYGYTF
TRBV30,TRBJ1-4,.,.,TGTGCCTGGAGGACCGGGACAATTAATGAAAAACTGTTTTTT,CAWRTGTINEKLFF
TRBV5-1,TRBJ1-1,.,few,TGCGCCAGCAGCCCACAGGTGTTGAACACTGAAGCTTTCTTT,CASSPQVLNTEAFF